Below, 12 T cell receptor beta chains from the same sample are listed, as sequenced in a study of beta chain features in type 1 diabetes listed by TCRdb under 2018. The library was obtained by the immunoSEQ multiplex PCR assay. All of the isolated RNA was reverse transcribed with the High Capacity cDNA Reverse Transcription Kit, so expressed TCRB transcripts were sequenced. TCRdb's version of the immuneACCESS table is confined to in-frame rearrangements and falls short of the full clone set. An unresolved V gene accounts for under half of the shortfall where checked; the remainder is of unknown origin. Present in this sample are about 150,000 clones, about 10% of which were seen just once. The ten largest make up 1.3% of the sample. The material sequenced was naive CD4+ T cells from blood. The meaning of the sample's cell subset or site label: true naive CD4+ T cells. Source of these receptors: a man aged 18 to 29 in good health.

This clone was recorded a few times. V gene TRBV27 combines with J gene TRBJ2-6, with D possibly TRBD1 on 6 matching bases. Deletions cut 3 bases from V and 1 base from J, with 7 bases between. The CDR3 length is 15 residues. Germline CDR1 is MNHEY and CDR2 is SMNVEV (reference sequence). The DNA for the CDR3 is TGTGCCAGCAGTTTGCAGGGGTCTGGGGCCAACGTCCTGACTTTC. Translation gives CASSLQGSGANVLTF. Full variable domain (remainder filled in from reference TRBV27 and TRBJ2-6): EAQVTQNPRYLITVTGKKLTVTCSQNMNHEYMSWYRQDPGLGLRQIYYSMNVEVTDKGDVPEGYKVSRKEKRNFPLILESPSPNQTSLYFCASSLQGSGANVLTFGAGSRLTVL.

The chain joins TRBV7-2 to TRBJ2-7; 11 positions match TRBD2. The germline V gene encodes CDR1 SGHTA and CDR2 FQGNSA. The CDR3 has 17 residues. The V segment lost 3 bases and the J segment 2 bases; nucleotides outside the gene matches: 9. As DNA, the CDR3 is TGTGCCAGCAGCTTCTTACTAGCGGGGGATCCTACCTACGAGCAGTACTTC. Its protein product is CASSFLLAGDPTYEQYF.

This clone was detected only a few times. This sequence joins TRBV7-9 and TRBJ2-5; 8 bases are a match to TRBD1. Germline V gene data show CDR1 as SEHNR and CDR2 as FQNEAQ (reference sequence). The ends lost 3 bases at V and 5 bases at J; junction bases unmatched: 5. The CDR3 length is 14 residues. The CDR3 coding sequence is TGTGCCAGCAGCTTCACGGACAGGGCGGAGACCCAGTACTTC. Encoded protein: CASSFTDRAETQYF.

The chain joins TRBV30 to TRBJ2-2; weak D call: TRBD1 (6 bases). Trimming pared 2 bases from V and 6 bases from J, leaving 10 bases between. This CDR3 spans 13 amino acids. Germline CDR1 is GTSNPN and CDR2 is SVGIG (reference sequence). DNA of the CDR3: TGTGCCTGGAGTACCTGGGGGCCCGGGGAGCTGTTTTTT. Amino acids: CAWSTWGPGELFF.

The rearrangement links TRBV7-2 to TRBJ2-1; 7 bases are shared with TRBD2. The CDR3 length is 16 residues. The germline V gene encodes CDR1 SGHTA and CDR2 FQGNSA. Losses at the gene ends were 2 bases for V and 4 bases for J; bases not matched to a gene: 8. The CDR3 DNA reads TGTGCCAGCAGCTTAATCGGCGGGGGAAAATACAATGAGCAGTTCTTC. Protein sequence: CASSLIGGGKYNEQFF.

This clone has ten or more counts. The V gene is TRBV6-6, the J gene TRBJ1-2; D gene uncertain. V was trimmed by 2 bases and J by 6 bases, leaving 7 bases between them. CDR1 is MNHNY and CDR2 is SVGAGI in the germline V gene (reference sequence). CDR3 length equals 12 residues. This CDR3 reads CASSYLGDGYTF. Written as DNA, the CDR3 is TGTGCCAGCAGTTACCTCGGGGATGGCTACACCTTC.

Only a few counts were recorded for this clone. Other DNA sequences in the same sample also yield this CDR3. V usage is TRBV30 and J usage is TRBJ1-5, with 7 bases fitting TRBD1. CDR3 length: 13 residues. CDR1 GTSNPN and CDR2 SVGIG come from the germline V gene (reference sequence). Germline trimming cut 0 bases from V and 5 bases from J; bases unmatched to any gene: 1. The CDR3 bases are TGTGCCTGGAGTGTAACAGGGGATCAGCCCCAGCATTTT. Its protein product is CAWSVTGDQPQHF.

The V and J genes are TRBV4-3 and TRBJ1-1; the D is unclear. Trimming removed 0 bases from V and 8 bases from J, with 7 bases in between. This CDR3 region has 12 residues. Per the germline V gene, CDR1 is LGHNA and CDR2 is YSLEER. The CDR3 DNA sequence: TGCGCCAGCAGCCAAGAGCCAGGAGAAGCTTTCTTT. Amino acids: CASSQEPGEAFF.

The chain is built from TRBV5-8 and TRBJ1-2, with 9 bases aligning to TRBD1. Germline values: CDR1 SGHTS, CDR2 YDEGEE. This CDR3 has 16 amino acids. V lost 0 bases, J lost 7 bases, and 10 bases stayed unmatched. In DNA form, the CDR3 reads TGTGCCAGCAGCTTGGAACCGACGGGACAGGGCAGTGGCTACACCTTC. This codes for CASSLEPTGQGSGYTF. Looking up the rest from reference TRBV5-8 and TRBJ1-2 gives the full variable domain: EAGVTQSPTHLIKTRGQQATLRCSPISGHTSVYWYQQALGLGLQFLLWYDEGEERNRGNFPPRFSGRQFPNYSSELNVNALELEDSALYLCASSLEPTGQGSGYTFGSGTRLTVV.

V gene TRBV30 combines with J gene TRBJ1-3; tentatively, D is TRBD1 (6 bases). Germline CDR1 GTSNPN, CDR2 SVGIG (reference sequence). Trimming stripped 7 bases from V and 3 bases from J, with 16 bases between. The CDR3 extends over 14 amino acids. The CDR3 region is CALQGAWVGNTIYF. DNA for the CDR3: TGTGCCTTACAGGGCGCATGGGTTGGAAACACCATATATTTT.

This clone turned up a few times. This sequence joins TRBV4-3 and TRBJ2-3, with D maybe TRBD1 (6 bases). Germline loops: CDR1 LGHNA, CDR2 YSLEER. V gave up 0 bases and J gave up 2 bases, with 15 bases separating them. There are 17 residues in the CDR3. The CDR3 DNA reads TGCGCCAGCAGCCAAGATTTTCACCGGGACAACACAGATACGCAGTATTTT. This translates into CASSQDFHRDNTDTQYF.

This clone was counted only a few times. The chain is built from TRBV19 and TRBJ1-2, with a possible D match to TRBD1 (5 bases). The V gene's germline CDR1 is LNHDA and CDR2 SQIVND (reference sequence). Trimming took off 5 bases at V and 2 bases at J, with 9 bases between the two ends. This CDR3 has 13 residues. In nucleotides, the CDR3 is TGTGCCAGTAGTCAACAGGAAAACTATGGCTACACCTTC. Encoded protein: CASSQQENYGYTF.